This TCR beta chain derives from a study of T cell repertoires in cytomegalovirus infection. For the study at large: Recently identified HLA-C-restricted CMV epitopes were among the peptides used. Public TCR beta signatures were indicative of both CMV infection and a matching HLA type. Whole-study results and caveats: CMV-specific HLA-C-restricted TCR beta clonotypes dominated the ex vivo response.

Germline V gene sequence: CDR1 MNHNS, CDR2 SASEGT. Trimming took 6 bases from V and 0 from J, leaving 18 bases between them. CDR3 length: 16 amino acids. TCRdb fed the reads into MiXCR, producing one record per CDR3 protein. Of 200,000 or so distinct CDR3 sequences in the sample, about 38% were seen once. A word on this clonotype: What it recognizes is unknown.

The V and J genes are TRBV6-1 and TRBJ2-7, with D maybe TRBD1 (6 bases). This clonotype was obtained from a human donor in good health (CMV status not recorded). Some clones in this sample may be carry-over from other donors' samples. The sequencing used CD8+ T cells from cultured PBMCs, collected from culture after CMV antigen stimulation. The CDR3 DNA reads as TGTGCCAGCAGCGGCCCCGACAGGACACCCTCCTACGAGCAGTACTTC. Translation gives CASSGPDRTPSYEQYF.